A selection of T cell receptor beta chains follows, all from one sample in a study of cytomegalovirus exposure and HLA in healthy donors. Profiled with immunoSEQ multiplex PCR; TCRdb holds only in-frame clones, not every one. This sample yields about 190,000 clones, of which around 82% are seen a single time; 11% to 15% belongs to the top ten. The sequencing sample was made of PBMCs. The source is a woman aged 30 to 39 in good health and CMV-seropositive. Both conserved end residues are part of each CDR3. Fields, in order: V gene, CDR3 protein.

v_gene: TRBV11-3; CDR3aa: CASSLVTGPYNEQFF
v_gene: TRBV9; CDR3aa: CASTTSGVGTGELFF
v_gene: TRBV4-1; CDR3aa: CASSQEGGSYNEQFF
v_gene: TRBV29-1; CDR3aa: CSVDDSSYNEQFF
v_gene: TRBV11-3; CDR3aa: CASSSTGGNEKLFF
v_gene: TRBV28; CDR3aa: CASSFEGSSDQPQHF
v_gene: TRBV2; CDR3aa: CASSGSRGDTGELFF
v_gene: TRBV2; CDR3aa: CASSFQTYTDTQYF
v_gene: TRBV9; CDR3aa: CASSVAARNTGELFF
v_gene: TRBV5-1; CDR3aa: CASSPDEGRLSYGYTF
v_gene: TRBV27; CDR3aa: CASSSQGPQAETQYF
v_gene: TRBV10-1; CDR3aa: CASREPAGELFF
v_gene: TRBV5-6; CDR3aa: CASSPPRLSPYEQYF
v_gene: TRBV6-5; CDR3aa: CASSQGWNTEAFF
v_gene: TRBV6-6; CDR3aa: CASSNRAVGGNTIYF
v_gene: TRBV5-1; CDR3aa: CASSLGTARIMNTEAFF
v_gene: TRBV5-1; CDR3aa: CASSAGGSYNEQFF